This T cell receptor (beta chain) was retrieved from a study of beta chain features in type 1 diabetes. Worth noting for this clone: What it binds is not known.

As every portion of the isolated RNA was reverse transcribed, the sequencing read expressed TCRB transcripts. Clones were sequenced by immunoSEQ multiplex PCR, and TCRdb holds only the in-frame ones, with some missing. The data hold about 620,000 clones, with around 15% observed a single time. The length of the CDR3 is 15 residues. V lost 6 bases to trimming and J lost 0 bases, with 15 bases between them. Germline V gene lookup returns CDR1 SNHLY and CDR2 FYNNEI. General observations from the study: VDJ junctions from type 1 diabetes patients carried fewer insertions and larger deletions. In patients and controls equally, PCR might favor templates that are shorter. There was a possibility that cDNA sequencing over-represented cells with high TCR expression.

This chain connects TRBV2 to TRBJ2-7; D is possibly TRBD1 (6 bases). This sequence was found in a young man in good health. The sample was naive CD4+ T cells from blood. The CDR3 DNA sequence: TGTGCCAGCAGCTTAGGACAGACCCCCTCCTACGAGCAGTACTTC. Its protein is CASSLGQTPSYEQYF.